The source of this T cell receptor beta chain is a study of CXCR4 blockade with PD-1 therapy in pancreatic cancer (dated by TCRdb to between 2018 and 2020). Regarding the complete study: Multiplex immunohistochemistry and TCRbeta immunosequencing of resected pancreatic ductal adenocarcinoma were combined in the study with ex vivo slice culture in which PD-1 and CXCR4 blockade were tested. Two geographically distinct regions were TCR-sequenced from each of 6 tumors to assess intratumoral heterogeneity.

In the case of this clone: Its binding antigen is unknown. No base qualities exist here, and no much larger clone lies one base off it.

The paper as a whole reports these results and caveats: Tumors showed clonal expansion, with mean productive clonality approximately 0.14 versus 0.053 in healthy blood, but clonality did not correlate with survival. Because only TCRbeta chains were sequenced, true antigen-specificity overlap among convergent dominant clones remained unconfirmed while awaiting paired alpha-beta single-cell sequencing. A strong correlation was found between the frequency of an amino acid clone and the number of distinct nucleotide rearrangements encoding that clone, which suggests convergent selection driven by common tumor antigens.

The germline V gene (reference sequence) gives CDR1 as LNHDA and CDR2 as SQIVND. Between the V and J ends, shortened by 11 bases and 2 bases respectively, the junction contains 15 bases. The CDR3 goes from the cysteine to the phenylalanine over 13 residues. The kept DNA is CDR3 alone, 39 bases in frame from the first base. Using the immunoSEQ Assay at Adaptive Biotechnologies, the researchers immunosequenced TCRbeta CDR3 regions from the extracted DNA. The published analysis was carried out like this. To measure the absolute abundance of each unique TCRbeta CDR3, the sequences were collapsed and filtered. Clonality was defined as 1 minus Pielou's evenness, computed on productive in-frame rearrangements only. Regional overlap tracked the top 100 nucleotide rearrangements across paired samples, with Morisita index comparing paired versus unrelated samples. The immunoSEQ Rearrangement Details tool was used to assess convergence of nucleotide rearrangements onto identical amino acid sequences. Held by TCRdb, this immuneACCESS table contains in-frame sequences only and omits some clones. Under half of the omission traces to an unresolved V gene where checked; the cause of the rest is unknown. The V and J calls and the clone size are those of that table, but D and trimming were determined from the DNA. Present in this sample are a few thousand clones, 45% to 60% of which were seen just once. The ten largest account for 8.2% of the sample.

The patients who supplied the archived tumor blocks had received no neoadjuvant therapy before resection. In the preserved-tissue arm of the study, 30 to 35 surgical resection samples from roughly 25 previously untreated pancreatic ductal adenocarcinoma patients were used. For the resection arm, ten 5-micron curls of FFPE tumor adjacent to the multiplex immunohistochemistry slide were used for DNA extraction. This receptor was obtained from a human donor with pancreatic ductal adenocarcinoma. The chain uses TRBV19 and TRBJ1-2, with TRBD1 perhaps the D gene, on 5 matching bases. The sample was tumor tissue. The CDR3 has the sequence CAARGWANYGYTF. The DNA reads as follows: TGTGCCGCCCGGGGGTGGGCAAACTATGGCTACACCTTC.